Following are 27 T cell receptor beta chains from one sample sequenced in a study of shared clonotypes between healthy human individuals. CD45RO-negative cells were positively selected for CCR7, leaving out terminally differentiated effector memory CD45RA+ cells. Only in-frame clones appear in the TCRdb table, and some are missing; sequencing was by immunoSEQ multiplex PCR. The table lists over 800,000 clones, around 93% of them singletons, with about 24% in the top ten. What was sequenced was naive CD8+ T cells sorted from blood. All receptors derive from a man aged 30 to 45 in good health.

The chain joins TRBV7-6 to TRBJ2-3; weak D call: TRBD2 (5 bases). The V and J ends lost 5 bases and 1 base respectively, with 7 bases between them. The CDR3 is 13 amino acids. The germline CDR1 and CDR2 sequences are SGHVS and FNYEAQ. The CDR3: CASSNGGTDTQYF. The DNA for the CDR3 is TGTGCCAGCAGCAACGGGGGCACAGATACGCAGTATTTT.

The chain links TRBV27 to TRBJ2-7; TRBD1 matches 7 bases. CDR1 MNHEY and CDR2 SMNVEV come from the germline V gene (reference sequence). Trimming took 6 bases from V and 5 from J; bases not matched to a gene: 7. The CDR3 extends over 13 amino acids. In DNA form, the CDR3 reads TGTGCCAGCAGCCTCAAGGGGGCACACGAGCAGTACTTC. Its translation is CASSLKGAHEQYF.

The rearrangement uses TRBV2 and TRBJ2-2, with D possibly matching TRBD2 (6 bases). The V end was cut by 2 bases, the J end by 7 bases, with 14 bases between. The length of the CDR3 is 15 residues. In germline, CDR1 is SNHLY, CDR2 FYNNEI. In DNA, the CDR3 is TGTGCCAGCAGTGAAAGGTCGGGAGCTGGCGGGGAGCTGTTTTTT. Translated: CASSERSGAGGELFF.

The J gene is TRBJ2-7, the V gene TRBV29-1; D possibly uses TRBD1 or TRBD2 (5 bases each). CDR3 length: 15 amino acids. CDR1 is SQVTM, CDR2 ANQGSEA, per germline. With 1 base removed from V and 3 bases from J, the gap between germline ends came to 16 bases. In DNA form, the CDR3 reads TGCAGCGTTGAAGGTAGGGGCGGGCAAGTCTACGAGCAGTACTTC. Amino acid sequence: CSVEGRGGQVYEQYF.

V and J are TRBV4-1 and TRBJ1-1, with D hard to call. V was trimmed by 4 bases and J by 0 bases, leaving 12 bases between them. Germline CDR1 MGHRA, CDR2 YSYEKL. The CDR3 loop spans 15 amino acids. This CDR3 is CASSPSPALNTEAFF. In DNA, the CDR3 is TGCGCCAGCAGCCCTTCCCCAGCCTTGAACACTGAAGCTTTCTTT.

Notes on this clone: Other nucleotide sequences from this sample produce the same CDR3. The chain is built from TRBV27 and TRBJ1-3, with D possibly being TRBD1 (5 bases). Trimming pared 2 bases from V and 2 bases from J, leaving 7 bases between. CDR1 and CDR2 (germline): MNHEY, SMNVEV (reference sequence). The CDR3 spans 14 residues. CDR3 loop: CASSLSRAGNTIYF. CDR3 nucleotides: TGTGCCAGCAGTTTAAGCAGGGCTGGAAACACCATATATTTT.

This chain joins TRBV7-2 and TRBJ2-3; the D is unclear. Germline-derived CDR1 and CDR2 are SGHTA and FQGNSA. The CDR3 spans 12 residues. V lost 8 bases and J 2 bases, leaving 8 bases between the germline ends. In nucleotides, the CDR3 is TGTGCCAGCGGTCCGGCCACAGATACGCAGTATTTT. It encodes CASGPATDTQYF.

The chain recombines TRBV10-3 with TRBJ2-3; 8 nucleotides line up with TRBD1. J lost 1 base, V lost 1 base, and 19 bases had no gene match. The CDR3 is 21 amino acids. Germline V lookup: CDR1 ENHRY, CDR2 SYGVKD. CDR3 residues: CAISELPGQAPMGRGTDTQYF. The CDR3 nucleotides are TGTGCCATCAGTGAGTTGCCGGGACAGGCCCCTATGGGTCGGGGCACAGATACGCAGTATTTT.

The rearrangement uses TRBV6-5 and TRBJ2-2, with D tentatively TRBD1 (5 bases). Germline assignment: CDR1 MNHEY and CDR2 SVGAGI. V lost 5 bases to trimming and J lost 0 bases, with 10 bases between them. CDR3 size: 15 residues. CDR3 DNA: TGTGCCAGCAGTCAGGGCTTGGCGAACACCGGGGAGCTGTTTTTT. Translated: CASSQGLANTGELFF.

CDR3 coding DNA: TGTGCCAGCAGCTTGGAGGGGGGGGGCACAGATACGCAGTATTTT. Its translation: CASSLEGGGTDTQYF. The chain combines TRBV5-4 with TRBJ2-3; possible D gene TRBD2, 7 bases. Germline V lookup: CDR1 SGHNT, CDR2 YYREEE (reference sequence). V was trimmed by 0 bases and J by 1 base, leaving 9 bases between them. The CDR3 runs to 15 residues.

This chain joins TRBV27 and TRBJ1-5; 7 nucleotides line up with TRBD1. The CDR3 is 13 amino acids. CDR1 is MNHEY and CDR2 is SMNVEV in the germline V gene (reference sequence). J was trimmed by 5 bases and V by 10 bases; bases with no gene match: 8. CDR3 nucleotides: TGTGCCACCGTAGGACAGGTATATCAGCCCCAGCATTTT. It encodes CATVGQVYQPQHF.

The chain has TRBV15 and TRBJ2-7; 13 bases fit TRBD2. The CDR3 loop spans 18 amino acids. Trimming took 4 bases from V and 2 from J; bases not matched to a gene: 11. CDR1 and CDR2 from the germline V gene are LNHNV and YYDKDF (reference sequence). CDR3 region: CATSTSLATSGRAYEQYF. The CDR3 DNA is TGTGCCACCAGCACGAGTCTGGCAACTAGCGGGAGGGCCTACGAGCAGTACTTC.

V and J are TRBV7-9 and TRBJ1-1, with 8 positions matching TRBD1. The CDR3 has 14 amino acids. V dropped 5 bases and J dropped 7; count of bases not matched to a gene: 9. Germline values: CDR1 SEHNR, CDR2 FQNEAQ (reference sequence). The DNA for the CDR3 is TGTGCCAGCAGCCAGACGACAGGGGCTGGTGAAGCTTTCTTT. Translation: CASSQTTGAGEAFF.

CDR3: CASSLDAGLAGTGQYF. The DNA of the CDR3 is TGTGCCAGCAGCTTAGATGCGGGACTAGCGGGAACCGGGCAGTACTTC. The chain links TRBV11-2 to TRBJ2-7; 13 nucleotides align to TRBD2. Germline lookup yields CDR1 SGHAT and CDR2 FQNNGV. This CDR3 contains 16 residues. V gave up 0 bases and J gave up 9 bases; unmatched junction bases: 8.

This chain connects TRBV27 to TRBJ2-7; no definite D call. The germline V gene has CDR1 MNHEY and CDR2 SMNVEV (reference sequence). This CDR3 is built from 13 residues. The V gene lost 2 bases and the J gene lost 3 bases, with 8 bases spanning the gap. The CDR3 spells CASSLKQSYEQYF. The CDR3 region has the DNA TGTGCCAGCAGTTTAAAACAGAGCTACGAGCAGTACTTC.

CDR3 loop: CASSLVQGDQPQHF. The CDR3 DNA is TGTGCCAGCAGTTTAGTCCAGGGGGATCAGCCCCAGCATTTT. The chain couples TRBV27 to TRBJ1-5, with 7 positions matching TRBD1. Germline-derived CDR1 and CDR2 are MNHEY and SMNVEV (reference sequence). The length of the CDR3 is 14 residues. The junction had 3 bases not matched to a gene; V was cut back by 2 bases and J by 5 bases.

The chain has TRBV28 and TRBJ2-7; TRBD1 might be the D (5 bases). Trimming took 9 bases from V and 2 from J, leaving 17 bases between them. Germline-derived CDR1 and CDR2 are MDHEN and SYDVKM. The CDR3 is 14 residues long. DNA of the CDR3: TGTGCCAGTTTATCCCGCCAGGGTACCTACGAGCAGTACTTC. Protein product: CASLSRQGTYEQYF. Based on the CDR3 plus reference TRBV28 and TRBJ2-7, the full variable domain is DVKVTQSSRYLVKRTGEKVFLECVQDMDHENMFWYRQDPGLGLRLIYFSYDVKMKEKGDIPEGYSVSREKKERFSLILESASTNQTSMYLCASLSRQGTYEQYFGPGTRLTVT.

The chain employs TRBV7-8 and TRBJ1-5; D is ambiguous. Trimming removed 0 bases from V and 3 bases from J, with 3 bases in between. In germline, CDR1 is SGHVS, CDR2 FQNEAQ. CDR3 size: 13 residues. The CDR3 is CASSLAYNQPQHF. CDR3 nucleotide sequence: TGTGCCAGCAGCTTAGCCTACAATCAGCCCCAGCATTTT.

The chain joins TRBV2 to TRBJ2-5; tentatively, D is TRBD2 (6 bases). The CDR3 covers 13 residues. Germline values: CDR1 SNHLY, CDR2 FYNNEI. V was clipped by 4 bases and J by 9 bases, with 15 bases between them. This chain's CDR3 is CASSGLGGAAQYF. The DNA for the CDR3 is TGTGCCAGCAGTGGCCTTGGAGGGGCGGCCCAGTACTTC.

This chain joins TRBV19 and TRBJ1-2, with a weak D call TRBD1 (6 bases). V lost 6 bases, J lost 3 bases, and 14 bases lay in between. Germline V gene sequence: CDR1 LNHDA, CDR2 SQIVND (reference sequence). The CDR3 contains 14 residues. CDR3 in amino acids: CASRWGNRDYGYTF. DNA for the CDR3: TGTGCCAGTAGATGGGGGAACAGGGACTATGGCTACACCTTC.

The V and J genes are TRBV2 and TRBJ1-1; 7 bases are shared with TRBD1. Trimming cost V 7 bases and J 3 bases; bases outside gene matches: 5. The V gene's germline CDR1 is SNHLY and CDR2 FYNNEI. The CDR3 has 13 residues. CDR3 region: CASMTGTDTEAFF. The CDR3 bases are TGTGCCAGCATGACAGGGACGGACACTGAAGCTTTCTTT.

The rearrangement uses TRBV21-1 and TRBJ1-5. TRBV21-1 is a pseudogene. This CDR3 is built from 18 residues. Here the CDR3 DNA reads TGTGCCAGCAACAAAGGGGGACGGAAGATCTATAGCAATCAGCCCCAGCATTTT. As protein: CASNKGGRKIYSNQPQHF.

V gene TRBV6-6 combines with J gene TRBJ2-1; 14 nucleotides align to TRBD2. Germline lookup yields CDR1 MNHNY and CDR2 SVGAGI (reference sequence). The ends lost 8 bases at V and 7 bases at J; junction bases unmatched: 4. The CDR3 has 14 residues. CDR3 protein: CASLGTSGSNEQFF. The CDR3 DNA reads as TGTGCCAGCCTTGGGACTAGCGGGAGTAATGAGCAGTTCTTC.

The chain recombines TRBV27 with TRBJ2-7; no definite D call. Trimming took 0 bases from V and 3 from J, leaving 9 bases between them. CDR1 is MNHEY and CDR2 is SMNVEV in the germline V gene (reference sequence). The length of the CDR3 is 14 residues. The CDR3 reads CASSLSGNRYEQYF. CDR3 DNA sequence: TGTGCCAGCAGTTTATCAGGGAACCGCTACGAGCAGTACTTC.

The V call is TRBV4-1, the J call TRBJ2-7; D remains unclear. The germline V gene has CDR1 MGHRA and CDR2 YSYEKL. The CDR3 covers 15 residues. Trimming left V 1 base short and J 0 bases short, with 10 bases between. The CDR3 sequence: CASSQVGESSYEQYF. The DNA of the CDR3 is TGCGCCAGCAGCCAAGTTGGCGAAAGCTCCTACGAGCAGTACTTC.

This chain links TRBV6-6 with TRBJ2-1, with D hard to call. Germline CDR1 is MNHNY and CDR2 is SVGAGI (reference sequence). V was trimmed by 0 bases and J by 0 bases, leaving 9 bases between them. The length of the CDR3 is 16 residues. Here the CDR3 reads CASSYSNIHSYNEQFF. The CDR3, as DNA: TGTGCCAGCAGTTACTCGAACATACACTCCTACAATGAGCAGTTCTTC.

This clone was seen once. The gene calls are TRBV6-1 and TRBJ1-4; D gene uncertain. V dropped 3 bases and J dropped 7 bases, with 15 bases sitting between them. The CDR3 runs to 15 residues. Per the germline V gene, CDR1 is MNHNS and CDR2 is SASEGT. Here the CDR3 reads CASSDRPDGFEKLFF. The CDR3 DNA sequence: TGTGCCAGCAGTGACCGACCGGACGGGTTTGAAAAACTGTTTTTT.